The 6 T cell receptor beta chains presented below share a single source sample, sequenced in a study of vaccination effects on CD4 cells after COVID-19. Clones were sequenced by immunoSEQ multiplex PCR, and TCRdb holds only the in-frame ones, with some missing. The sample yields 20,000 to 30,000 clones, roughly 69% seen once. ViraFEST assay sequencing came after antigen-specific CD4+ T cells were expanded with viral peptide pools. Upon completion of 10 to 11 days in culture, CD4+ T cells were isolated. It was between March and December 2020 that the person had a SARS-CoV-2 infection confirmed by PCR. No cognate antigen is known for these TCRs. Sequencing used CD4+ T cells from PBMCs cultured with SARS-CoV-2 spike peptides, obtained before COVID-19 vaccination. These receptors all stem from a human donor who had a prior SARS-CoV-2 infection.

The chain has TRBV30 and TRBJ1-1; D call uncertain. V was pared by 4 bases and J by 3 bases, with 18 bases between. The CDR3 spans 15 residues. The germline V gene has CDR1 GTSNPN and CDR2 SVGIG (reference sequence). The CDR3 spells CAWIITSDRYTEAFF. CDR3 nucleotides: TGTGCCTGGATCATTACCAGCGATCGTTACACTGAAGCTTTCTTT.

This chain links TRBV9 with TRBJ2-1; 12 bases map to TRBD2. The CDR3 runs to 18 residues. Germline CDR1 reads SGDLS; CDR2 reads YYNGEE. V lost 0 bases, J lost 8 bases, and 12 bases stayed unmatched. CDR3 DNA: TGTGCCAGCAGCGTAGCTCCTAGCGGGGGGGGTCGTCGCGATGAGCAGTTCTTC. This encodes CASSVAPSGGGRRDEQFF.

Only a few counts were recorded for this clone. V usage is TRBV6-5 and J usage is TRBJ2-3; a possible D gene is TRBD2 (5 bases). Germline values: CDR1 MNHEY, CDR2 SVGAGI. V was clipped by 10 bases and J by 6 bases, with 14 bases between them. The CDR3 is made up of 12 amino acids. The CDR3 spells CATTDSSDTQYF. Written as DNA, the CDR3 is TGTGCCACTACGGACTCGTCGGATACGCAGTATTTT.

The chain has TRBV7-2 and TRBJ1-5; no firm D call. V was shortened by 2 bases and J by 2 bases, with 10 bases between the two germline ends. Germline V gene lookup returns CDR1 SGHTA and CDR2 FQGNSA. This CDR3 is built from 15 residues. CDR3 sequence reads: CASSLQFGGNQPQHF. CDR3 in DNA: TGTGCCAGCAGCTTACAGTTCGGGGGCAATCAGCCCCAGCATTTT.

The J gene is TRBJ2-2, the V gene TRBV4-3; 10 nucleotides match TRBD2. The CDR3 is made up of 16 amino acids. J was trimmed by 4 bases and V by 4 bases; bases with no gene match: 6. Germline CDR1 LGHNA, CDR2 YSLEER. The CDR3 region is CASSPGLARGTGELFF. The CDR3 region has the DNA TGCGCCAGCAGCCCGGGACTAGCGAGAGGCACCGGGGAGCTGTTTTTT.

J is TRBJ2-2 and V is TRBV6-5; TRBD2 is a possible D gene (7 bases). CDR1 and CDR2 (germline): MNHEY, SVGAGI. V gave up 5 bases and J gave up 7 bases, with 14 bases separating them. The CDR3 is 14 amino acids. The CDR3 DNA sequence: TGTGCCAGCAGTCCCCCGGGGGGCCGCGGGGAGCTGTTTTTT. Protein product: CASSPPGGRGELFF.